One sample yielded the 13 T cell receptor beta chains listed below, sequenced in a study of T cells in Graves' hyperthyroidism and ophthalmopathy. Amplification targeted TCR beta CDR3 regions from RNA transcripts. An initial round of RT-PCR targeting the TCR CDR3 relied on the HTBI primer set. From the multiplex PCR reads, TCRdb called clonotypes with MiXCR, one entry per CDR3 protein. The table has approximately 400,000 distinct CDR3 sequences, approximately 13% seen once. Sequenced: blood. The receptor set was obtained from a man younger than 45 with Graves' hyperthyroidism that later progressed to Graves' ophthalmopathy.

This clonotype was recorded many times. The rearrangement uses TRBV7-2 and TRBJ2-1, with 7 nucleotides matching TRBD1. V trimming: 4 bases; J trimming: 2 bases; junction bases outside the gene matches: 8. The CDR3 runs 16 residues. CDR1 SGHTA and CDR2 FQGNSA come from the germline V gene. The CDR3 DNA reads TGTGCCAGCAGCTCCCCAGGGACAGAGACCTACAATGAGCAGTTCTTC. Encoded protein: CASSSPGTETYNEQFF.

In its sample, this clonotype was seen many times. The rearrangement links TRBV28 to TRBJ2-1; D not resolved. V was cut by 2 bases and J by 3 bases, with 5 bases left in between. This CDR3 spans 13 amino acids. Germline CDR1 reads MDHEN; CDR2 reads SYDVKM. CDR3 nucleotides: TGTGCCAGCAGTTTAACCGACTACAATGAGCAGTTCTTC. This encodes CASSLTDYNEQFF.

This clonotype was recorded at least ten times. The rearrangement joins TRBV6-5 to TRBJ1-1, with D perhaps matching TRBD1 (5 bases). This CDR3 has 15 amino acids. V lost 0 bases to trimming and J lost 0 bases, with 8 bases between them. CDR1 is MNHEY, CDR2 SVGAGI, per germline. CDR3 in DNA: TGTGCCAGCAGTTACTCATCAGGGATGAACACTGAAGCTTTCTTT. Translated, it gives CASSYSSGMNTEAFF.

This clonotype was observed a few times. V usage is TRBV5-1 and J usage is TRBJ2-1; TRBD2 might be the D (5 bases). This CDR3 region has 14 residues. Per germline, CDR1 SGHRS and CDR2 YFSETQ. V was pared by 2 bases and J by 5 bases, with 11 bases between. The CDR3 bases are TGCGCCAGCAGCTTCGCACCGGGGAACAATGAGCAGTTCTTC. Translating gives CASSFAPGNNEQFF.

The CDR3 region is CASSQLTDGNTQYF. CDR3 nucleotides: TGCGCCAGCAGCCAGTTGACAGATGGAAATACGCAGTATTTT. The chain joins TRBV4-1 to TRBJ2-3; D might be TRBD1 (5 bases). Germline lookup yields CDR1 MGHRA and CDR2 YSYEKL. Trimming stripped 3 bases from V and 7 bases from J, with 14 bases between. The CDR3 length is 14 residues.

This chain uses TRBV11-2 with TRBJ1-3; TRBD1 might be the D (6 bases). CDR3 length: 14 amino acids. In germline, CDR1 is SGHAT, CDR2 FQNNGV. The V end was cut by 6 bases, the J end by 4 bases, with 13 bases between. CDR3 amino acids: CASRDSAAGNTIYF. The CDR3 nucleotides are TGTGCCAGCAGGGACAGTGCCGCAGGAAACACCATATATTTT.

Only a few counts were recorded for this clonotype. This chain joins TRBV10-3 and TRBJ2-1, with a tentative D call TRBD1 (5 bases). The germline V gene has CDR1 ENHRY and CDR2 SYGVKD. Trimming removed 0 bases from V and 2 bases from J, with 11 bases in between. CDR3 length: 16 residues. DNA of the CDR3: TGTGCCATCAGTGAGTCGTGGCAGGGCCCCTACAATGAGCAGTTCTTC. Its translation: CAISESWQGPYNEQFF.

The chain recombines TRBV20-1 with TRBJ2-3; 9 bases are shared with TRBD2. This CDR3 has 15 amino acids. Germline V gene data show CDR1 as DFQATT and CDR2 as SNEGSKA (reference sequence). V was pared by 3 bases and J by 3 bases, with 7 bases of the junction left unmatched. The CDR3 reads CSASLGGGATDTQYF. The CDR3 DNA reads TGCAGTGCTAGTCTCGGCGGGGGGGCGACAGATACGCAGTATTTT.

This clonotype was observed a few times. The chain uses TRBV4-1 and TRBJ1-4; D remains unclear. Trimming pared 1 base from V and 11 bases from J, leaving 8 bases between. CDR3 length: 12 amino acids. Germline V gives CDR1 MGHRA, CDR2 YSYEKL. Here the CDR3 DNA reads TGCGCCAGCAGCCAAGTAACGGGCAAACTGTTTTTT. The encoded protein is CASSQVTGKLFF.

Many counts were recorded for this clonotype. This chain links TRBV6-2 or TRBV6-3 with TRBJ1-5; D not resolved. V lost 6 bases and J 5 bases, leaving 20 bases between the germline ends. CDR1 is MNHEY, CDR2 SVGEGT, per germline. The CDR3 runs 16 residues. The CDR3 DNA reads as TGTGCCAGCAGACCCGGGTGGACCGGTCTTGATCAGCCCCAGCATTTT. Its protein is CASRPGWTGLDQPQHF.

There are a few counts of this clonotype. The V call is TRBV6-2 or TRBV6-3, the J call TRBJ2-7; D is unresolved. Between the trimmed V and J ends, which lost 4 bases and 0 bases, there was a span of 10 bases. Germline CDR1 and CDR2: MNHEY and SVGEGT. The CDR3 is made up of 14 amino acids. CDR3 bases: TGTGCCAGCAGTTTAGTTCTTAGCTCCTACGAGCAGTACTTC. This gives the protein CASSLVLSSYEQYF.

This clonotype was detected only a few times. J is TRBJ1-1 and V is TRBV15; TRBD1 matches 9 bases. Germline values: CDR1 LNHNV, CDR2 YYDKDF (reference sequence). CDR3 length equals 13 residues. V gave up 5 bases and J gave up 5 bases; unmatched junction bases: 3. CDR3 bases: TGTGCCACCAGCGACAGGGGGAGGACTGAAGCTTTCTTT. It translates to CATSDRGRTEAFF.

This clonotype was found a few times. J is TRBJ2-2 and V is TRBV15; D perhaps matches TRBD2 (6 bases). V was pared by 0 bases and J by 3 bases, with 11 bases between. Germline CDR1 is LNHNV and CDR2 is YYDKDF (reference sequence). CDR3 length: 16 amino acids. This chain's CDR3 is CATSRDAGLDTGELFF. For the CDR3, the DNA is TGTGCCACCAGCAGAGATGCGGGGCTTGACACCGGGGAGCTGTTTTTT.